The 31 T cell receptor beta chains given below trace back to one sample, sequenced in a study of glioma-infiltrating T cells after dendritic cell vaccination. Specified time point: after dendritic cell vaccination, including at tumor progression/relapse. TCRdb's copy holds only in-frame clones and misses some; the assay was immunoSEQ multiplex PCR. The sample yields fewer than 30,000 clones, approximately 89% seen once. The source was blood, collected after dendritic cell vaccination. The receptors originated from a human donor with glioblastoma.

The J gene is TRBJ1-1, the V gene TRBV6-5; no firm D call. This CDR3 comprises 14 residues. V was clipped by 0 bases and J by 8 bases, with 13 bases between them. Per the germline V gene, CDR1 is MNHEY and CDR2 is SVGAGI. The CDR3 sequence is CASSYSLHRGEAFF. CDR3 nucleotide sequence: TGTGCCAGCAGTTACTCTCTCCACCGCGGGGAAGCTTTCTTT.

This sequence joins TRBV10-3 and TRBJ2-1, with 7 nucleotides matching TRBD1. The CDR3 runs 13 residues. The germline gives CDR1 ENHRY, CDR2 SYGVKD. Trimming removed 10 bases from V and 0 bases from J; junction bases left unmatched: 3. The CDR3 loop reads CATGQDSYNEQFF. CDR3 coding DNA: TGTGCCACTGGACAGGACTCCTACAATGAGCAGTTCTTC.

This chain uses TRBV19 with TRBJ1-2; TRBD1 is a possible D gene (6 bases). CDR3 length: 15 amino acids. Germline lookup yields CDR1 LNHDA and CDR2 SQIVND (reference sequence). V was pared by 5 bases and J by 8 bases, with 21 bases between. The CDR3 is CASSGPRQARGGYTF. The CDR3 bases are TGTGCCAGTAGTGGCCCCCGACAGGCTCGGGGCGGCTACACCTTC.

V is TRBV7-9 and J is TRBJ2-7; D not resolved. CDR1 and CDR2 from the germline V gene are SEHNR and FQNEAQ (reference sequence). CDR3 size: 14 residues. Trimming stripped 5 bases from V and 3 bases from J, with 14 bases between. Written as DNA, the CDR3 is TGTGCCAGCAGCCACGAGGAGCCCGGCTACGAGCAGTACTTC. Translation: CASSHEEPGYEQYF.

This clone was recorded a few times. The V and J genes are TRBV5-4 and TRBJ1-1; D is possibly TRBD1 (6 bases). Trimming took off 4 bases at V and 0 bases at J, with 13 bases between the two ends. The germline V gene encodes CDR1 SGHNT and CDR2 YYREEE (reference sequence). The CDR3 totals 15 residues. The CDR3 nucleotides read TGTGCCAGCAGCCACAGGGACGGCTTGAACACTGAAGCTTTCTTT. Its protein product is CASSHRDGLNTEAFF.

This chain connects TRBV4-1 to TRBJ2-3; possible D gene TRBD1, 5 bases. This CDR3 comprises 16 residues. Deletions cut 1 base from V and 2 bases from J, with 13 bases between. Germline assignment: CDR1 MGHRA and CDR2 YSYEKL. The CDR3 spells CASSQVAGPSTDTQYF. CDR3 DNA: TGCGCCAGCAGCCAAGTGGCAGGGCCTTCCACAGATACGCAGTATTTT.

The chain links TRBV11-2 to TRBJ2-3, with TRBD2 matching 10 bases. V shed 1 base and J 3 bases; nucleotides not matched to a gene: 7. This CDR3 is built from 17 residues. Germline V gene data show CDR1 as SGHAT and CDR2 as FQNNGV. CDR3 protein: CASSLGGSGGLTDTQYF. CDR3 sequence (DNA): TGTGCCAGCAGCTTAGGAGGTAGCGGGGGGTTGACAGATACGCAGTATTTT.

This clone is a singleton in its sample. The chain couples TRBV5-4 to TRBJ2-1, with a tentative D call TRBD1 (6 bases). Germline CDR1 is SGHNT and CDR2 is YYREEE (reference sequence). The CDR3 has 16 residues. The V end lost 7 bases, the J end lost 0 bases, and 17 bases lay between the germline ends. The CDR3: CASQLQGPSSYNEQFF. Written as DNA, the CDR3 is TGTGCCAGCCAGCTACAGGGACCTAGCTCCTACAATGAGCAGTTCTTC.

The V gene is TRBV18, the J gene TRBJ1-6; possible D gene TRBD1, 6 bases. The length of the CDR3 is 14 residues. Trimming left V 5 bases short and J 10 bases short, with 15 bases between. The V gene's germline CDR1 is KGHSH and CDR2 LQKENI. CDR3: CASSAAGERSPLHF. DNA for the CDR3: TGTGCCAGCTCAGCGGCAGGGGAGCGCTCACCCCTCCACTTT.

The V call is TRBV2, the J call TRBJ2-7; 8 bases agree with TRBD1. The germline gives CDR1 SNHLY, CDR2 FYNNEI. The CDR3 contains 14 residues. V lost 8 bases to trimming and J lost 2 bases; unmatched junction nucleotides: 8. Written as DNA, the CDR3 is TGTGCCAGCCGAAGGACAGGGTGGGCCTACGAGCAGTACTTC. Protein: CASRRTGWAYEQYF.

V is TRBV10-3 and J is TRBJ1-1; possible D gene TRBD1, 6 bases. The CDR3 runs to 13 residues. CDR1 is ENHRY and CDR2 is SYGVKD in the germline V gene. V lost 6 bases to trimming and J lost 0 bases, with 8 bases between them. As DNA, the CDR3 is TGTGCCATCAGCGGGACATTGAACACTGAAGCTTTCTTT. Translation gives CAISGTLNTEAFF.

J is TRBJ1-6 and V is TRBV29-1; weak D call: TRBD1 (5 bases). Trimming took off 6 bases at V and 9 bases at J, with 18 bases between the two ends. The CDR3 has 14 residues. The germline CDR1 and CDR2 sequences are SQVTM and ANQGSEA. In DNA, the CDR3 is TGCAGCGTGCAGACAGACTTCCCTGGTTCACCCCTCCACTTT. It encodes CSVQTDFPGSPLHF.

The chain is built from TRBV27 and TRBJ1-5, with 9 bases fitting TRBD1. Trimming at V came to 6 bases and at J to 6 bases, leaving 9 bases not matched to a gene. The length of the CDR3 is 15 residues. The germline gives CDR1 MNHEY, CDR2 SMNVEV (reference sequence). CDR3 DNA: TGTGCCAGCAGCCGATCCGGGACAGGGTCTCAGCCCCAGCATTTT. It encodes CASSRSGTGSQPQHF.

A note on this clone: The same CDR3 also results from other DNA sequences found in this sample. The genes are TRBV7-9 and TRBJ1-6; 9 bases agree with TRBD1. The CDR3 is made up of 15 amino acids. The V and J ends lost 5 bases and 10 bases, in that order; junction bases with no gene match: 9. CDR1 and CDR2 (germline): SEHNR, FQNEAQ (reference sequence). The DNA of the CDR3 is TGTGCCAGCAGCATACTCGGGACAGGGCACTCACCCCTCCACTTT. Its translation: CASSILGTGHSPLHF.

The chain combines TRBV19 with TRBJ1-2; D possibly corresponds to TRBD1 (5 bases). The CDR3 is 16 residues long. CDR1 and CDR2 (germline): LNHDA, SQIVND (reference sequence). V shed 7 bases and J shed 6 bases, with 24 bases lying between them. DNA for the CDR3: TGTGCCAGTAAGGGCGACAGCCGCGGGGTGATGGATGGCTACACCTTC. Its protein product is CASKGDSRGVMDGYTF.

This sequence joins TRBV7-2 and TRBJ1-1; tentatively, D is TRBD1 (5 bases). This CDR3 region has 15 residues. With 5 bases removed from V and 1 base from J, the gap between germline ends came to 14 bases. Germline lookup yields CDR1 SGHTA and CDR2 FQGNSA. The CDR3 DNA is TGTGCCAGCAGCCGAATCCCGACAGCGAACACTGAAGCTTTCTTT. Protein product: CASSRIPTANTEAFF. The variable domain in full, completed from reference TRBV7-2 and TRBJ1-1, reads GAGVSQSPSNKVTEKGKDVELRCDPISGHTALYWYRQSLGQGLEFLIYFQGNSAPDKSGLPSDRFSAERTGGSVSTLTIQRTQQEDSAVYLCASSRIPTANTEAFFGQGTRLTVV.

This chain's CDR3 is CATSRQYNEQFF. The CDR3 nucleotides read TGTGCCACCAGCAGGCAGTACAATGAGCAGTTCTTC. V usage is TRBV15 and J usage is TRBJ2-1; D is uncertain. CDR1 and CDR2 from the germline V gene are LNHNV and YYDKDF (reference sequence). V was shortened by 3 bases and J by 4 bases, with 4 bases between the two germline ends. The CDR3 contains 12 residues.

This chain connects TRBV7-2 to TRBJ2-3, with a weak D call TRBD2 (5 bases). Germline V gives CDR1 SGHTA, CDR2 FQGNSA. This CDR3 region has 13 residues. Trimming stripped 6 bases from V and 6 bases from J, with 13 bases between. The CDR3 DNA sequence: TGTGCCAGCAGGCCGGACTGGGTGGATACGCAGTATTTT. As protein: CASRPDWVDTQYF.

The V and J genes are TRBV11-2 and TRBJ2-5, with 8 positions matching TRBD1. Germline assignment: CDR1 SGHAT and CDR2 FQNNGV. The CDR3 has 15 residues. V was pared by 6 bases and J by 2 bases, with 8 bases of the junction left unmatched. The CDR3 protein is CASRKRQGPQETQYF. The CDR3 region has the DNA TGTGCCAGCAGAAAGCGACAGGGGCCTCAAGAGACCCAGTACTTC.

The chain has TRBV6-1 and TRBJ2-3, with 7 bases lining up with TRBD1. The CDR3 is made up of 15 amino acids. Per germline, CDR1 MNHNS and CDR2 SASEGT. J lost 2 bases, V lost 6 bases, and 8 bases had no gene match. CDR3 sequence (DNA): TGTGCCAGCAGGGAACAGGGGAGCGCCACAGATACGCAGTATTTT. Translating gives CASREQGSATDTQYF.

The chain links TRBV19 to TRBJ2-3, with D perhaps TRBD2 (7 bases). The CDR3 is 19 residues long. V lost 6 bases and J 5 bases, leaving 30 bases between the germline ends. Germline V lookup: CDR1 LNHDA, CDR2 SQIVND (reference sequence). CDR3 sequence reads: CASRPRPGRAGAAVDTQYF. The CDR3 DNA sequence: TGTGCCAGTAGACCCCGCCCGGGTCGTGCGGGGGCTGCCGTAGATACGCAGTATTTT.

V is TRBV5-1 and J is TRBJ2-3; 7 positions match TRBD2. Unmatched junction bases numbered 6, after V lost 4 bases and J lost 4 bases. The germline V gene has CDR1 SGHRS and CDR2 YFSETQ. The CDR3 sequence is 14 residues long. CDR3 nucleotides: TGCGCCAGCAGCCCTAGCGGCCCCGCAGATACGCAGTATTTT. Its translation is CASSPSGPADTQYF.

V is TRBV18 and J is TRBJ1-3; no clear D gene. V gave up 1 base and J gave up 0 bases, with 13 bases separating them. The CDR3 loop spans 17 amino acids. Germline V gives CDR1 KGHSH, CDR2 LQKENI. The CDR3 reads CASSPRSDSSSGNTIYF. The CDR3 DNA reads TGTGCCAGCTCACCACGGAGCGACTCATCCTCTGGAAACACCATATATTTT.

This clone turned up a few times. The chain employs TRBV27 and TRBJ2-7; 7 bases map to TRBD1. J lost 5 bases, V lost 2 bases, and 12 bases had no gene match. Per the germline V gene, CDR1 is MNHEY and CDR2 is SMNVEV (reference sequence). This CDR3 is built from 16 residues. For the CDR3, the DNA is TGTGCCAGCAGTTTAGGTAACAGGGGAATCAGCGACGAGCAGTACTTC. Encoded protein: CASSLGNRGISDEQYF.

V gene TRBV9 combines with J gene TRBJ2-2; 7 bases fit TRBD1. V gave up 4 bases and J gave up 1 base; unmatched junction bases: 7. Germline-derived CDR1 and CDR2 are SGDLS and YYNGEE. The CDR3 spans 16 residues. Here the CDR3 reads CASSSQSGGNTGELFF. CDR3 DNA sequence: TGTGCCAGCAGCTCCCAATCAGGGGGGAACACCGGGGAGCTGTTTTTT.

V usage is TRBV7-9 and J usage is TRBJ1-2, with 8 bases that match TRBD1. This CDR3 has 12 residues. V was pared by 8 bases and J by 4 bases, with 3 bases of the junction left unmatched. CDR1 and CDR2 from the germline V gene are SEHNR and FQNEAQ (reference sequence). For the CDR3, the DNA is TGTGCCAGCCAGGGGGCCTCCTATGGCTACACCTTC. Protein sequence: CASQGASYGYTF.

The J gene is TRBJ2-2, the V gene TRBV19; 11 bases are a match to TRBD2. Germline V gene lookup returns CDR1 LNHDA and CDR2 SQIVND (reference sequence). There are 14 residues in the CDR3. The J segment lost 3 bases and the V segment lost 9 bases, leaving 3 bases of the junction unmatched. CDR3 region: CASKLAGDTGELFF. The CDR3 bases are TGTGCCAGCAAACTAGCGGGGGACACCGGGGAGCTGTTTTTT.

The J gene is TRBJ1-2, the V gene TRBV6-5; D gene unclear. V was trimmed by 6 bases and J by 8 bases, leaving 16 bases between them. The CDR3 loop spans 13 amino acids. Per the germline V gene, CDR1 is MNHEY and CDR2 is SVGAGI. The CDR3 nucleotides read TGTGCCAGCAGCTTCGGGATCCCCCACGGCTACACCTTC. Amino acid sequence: CASSFGIPHGYTF.

DNA for the CDR3: TGTGCCAGCCGGACAGGGGGCACAGATACGCAGTATTTT. Protein sequence: CASRTGGTDTQYF. The chain recombines TRBV11-2 with TRBJ2-3; 9 bases line up with TRBD1. Trimming removed 8 bases from V and 1 base from J; junction bases left unmatched: 1. The germline gives CDR1 SGHAT, CDR2 FQNNGV. The CDR3 runs to 13 residues.

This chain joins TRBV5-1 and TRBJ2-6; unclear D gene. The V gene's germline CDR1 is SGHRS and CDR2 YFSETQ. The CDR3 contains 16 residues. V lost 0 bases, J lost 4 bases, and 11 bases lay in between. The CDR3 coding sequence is TGCGCCAGCAGCTTGGCTCCGGGTTCAGGGGCCAACGTCCTGACTTTC. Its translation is CASSLAPGSGANVLTF.

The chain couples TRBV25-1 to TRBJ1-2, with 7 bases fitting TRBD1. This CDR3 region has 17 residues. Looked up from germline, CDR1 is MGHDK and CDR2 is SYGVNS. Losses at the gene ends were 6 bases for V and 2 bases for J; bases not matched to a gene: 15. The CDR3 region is CASRGDRDKLGNYGYTF. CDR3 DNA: TGTGCCAGCAGGGGAGACAGGGATAAATTGGGAAACTATGGCTACACCTTC.